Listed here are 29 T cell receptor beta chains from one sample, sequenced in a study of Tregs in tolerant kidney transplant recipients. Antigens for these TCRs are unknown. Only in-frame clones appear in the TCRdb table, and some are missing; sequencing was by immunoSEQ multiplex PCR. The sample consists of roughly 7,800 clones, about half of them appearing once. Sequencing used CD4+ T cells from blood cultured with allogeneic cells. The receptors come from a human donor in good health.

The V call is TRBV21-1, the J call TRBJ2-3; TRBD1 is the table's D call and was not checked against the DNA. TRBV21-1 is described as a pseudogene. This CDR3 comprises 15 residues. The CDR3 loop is CASRFATVMQDTQYF. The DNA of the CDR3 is TGTGCCAGCAGATTTGCTACAGTCATGCAAGATACGCAGTATTTT.

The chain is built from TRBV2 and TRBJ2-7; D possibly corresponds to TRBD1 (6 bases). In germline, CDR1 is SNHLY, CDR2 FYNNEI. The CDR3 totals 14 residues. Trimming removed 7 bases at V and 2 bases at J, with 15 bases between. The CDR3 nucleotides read TGTGCCAGCAAGTCCCAGGGGCAAGCCTACGAGCAGTACTTC. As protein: CASKSQGQAYEQYF.

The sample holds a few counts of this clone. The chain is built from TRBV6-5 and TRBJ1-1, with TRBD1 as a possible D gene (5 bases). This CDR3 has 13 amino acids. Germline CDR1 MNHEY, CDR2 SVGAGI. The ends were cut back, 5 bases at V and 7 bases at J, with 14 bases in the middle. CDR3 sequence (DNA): TGTGCCAGCAGTCCTTCCACGGGGCGTGAAGCTTTCTTT. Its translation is CASSPSTGREAFF.

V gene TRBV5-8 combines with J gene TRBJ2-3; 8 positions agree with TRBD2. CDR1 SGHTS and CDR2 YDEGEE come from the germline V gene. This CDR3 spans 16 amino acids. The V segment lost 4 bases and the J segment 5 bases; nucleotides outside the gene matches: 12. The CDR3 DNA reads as TGTGCCAGCAGCCTCCTTGGGGCGGGAGGTCTAGATACGCAGTATTTT. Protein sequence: CASSLLGAGGLDTQYF.

The CDR3 nucleotides are TGTGCCAGCAGCCGCTCTAACACAGGGGGCAAAGAGCAGTACTTC. Protein sequence: CASSRSNTGGKEQYF. The chain is built from TRBV7-9 and TRBJ2-7; 9 nucleotides match TRBD1. The CDR3 contains 15 residues. The ends lost 5 bases at V and 7 bases at J; junction bases unmatched: 12. CDR1 is SEHNR, CDR2 FQNEAQ, per germline (reference sequence). Full variable domain (missing parts from reference TRBV7-9 and TRBJ2-7): DTGVSQNPRHKITKRGQNVTFRCDPISEHNRLYWYRQTLGQGPEFLTYFQNEAQLEKSRLLSDRFSAERPKGSFSTLEIQRTEQGDSAMYLCASSRSNTGGKEQYFGPGTRLTVT.

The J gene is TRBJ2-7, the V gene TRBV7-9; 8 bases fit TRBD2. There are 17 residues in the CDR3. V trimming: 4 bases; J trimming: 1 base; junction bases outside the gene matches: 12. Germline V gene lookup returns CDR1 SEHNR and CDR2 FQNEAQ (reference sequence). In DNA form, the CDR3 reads TGTGCCAGCAGCTCCCCTCTCCTAGCGGGCCCATCCTACGAGCAGTACTTC. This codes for CASSSPLLAGPSYEQYF.

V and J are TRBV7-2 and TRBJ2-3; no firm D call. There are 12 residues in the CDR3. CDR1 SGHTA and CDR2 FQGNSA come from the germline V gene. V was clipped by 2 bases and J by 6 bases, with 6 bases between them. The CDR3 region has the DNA TGTGCCAGCAGCTTACCACTGGATACGCAGTATTTT. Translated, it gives CASSLPLDTQYF.

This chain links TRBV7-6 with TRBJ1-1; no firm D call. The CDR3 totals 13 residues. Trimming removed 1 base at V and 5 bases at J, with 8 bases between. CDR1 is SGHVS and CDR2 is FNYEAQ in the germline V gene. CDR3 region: CASSLDAGTEAFF. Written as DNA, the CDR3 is TGTGCCAGCAGCTTAGATGCGGGGACTGAAGCTTTCTTT.

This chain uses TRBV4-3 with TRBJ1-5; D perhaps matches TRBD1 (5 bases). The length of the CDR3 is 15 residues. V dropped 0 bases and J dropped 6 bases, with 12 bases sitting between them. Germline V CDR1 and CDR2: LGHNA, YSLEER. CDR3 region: CASSQDVQGSQPQHF. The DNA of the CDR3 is TGCGCCAGCAGCCAAGATGTCCAGGGAAGTCAGCCCCAGCATTTT.

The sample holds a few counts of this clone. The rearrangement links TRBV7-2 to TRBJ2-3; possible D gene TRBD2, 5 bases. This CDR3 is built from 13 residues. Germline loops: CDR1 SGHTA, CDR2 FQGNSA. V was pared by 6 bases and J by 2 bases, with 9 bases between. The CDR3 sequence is CASREAATDTQYF. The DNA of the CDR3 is TGTGCCAGCAGGGAAGCGGCCACAGATACGCAGTATTTT.

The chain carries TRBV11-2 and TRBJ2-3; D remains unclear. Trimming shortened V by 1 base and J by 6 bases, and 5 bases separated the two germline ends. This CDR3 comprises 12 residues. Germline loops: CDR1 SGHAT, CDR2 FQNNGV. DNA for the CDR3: TGTGCCAGCAGCTTAGTGCGCGATACGCAGTATTTT. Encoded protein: CASSLVRDTQYF.

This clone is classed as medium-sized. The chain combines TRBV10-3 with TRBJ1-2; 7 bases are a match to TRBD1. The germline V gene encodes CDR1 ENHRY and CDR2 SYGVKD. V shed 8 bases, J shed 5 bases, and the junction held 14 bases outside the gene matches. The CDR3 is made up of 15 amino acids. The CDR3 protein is CAIRDSPSGYYGYTF. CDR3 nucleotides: TGTGCCATCCGGGACAGCCCGTCCGGCTATTATGGCTACACCTTC.

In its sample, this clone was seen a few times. The CDR3 sequence is CASSSDTRREQYF. In nucleotides, the CDR3 is TGTGCCAGCAGTTCGGACACCCGGCGGGAGCAGTACTTC. This rearrangement joins TRBV6-1 to TRBJ2-7; maybe TRBD1 (5 bases). The CDR3 totals 13 residues. Trimming removed 5 bases from V and 7 bases from J, with 15 bases in between. Germline CDR1 and CDR2: MNHNS and SASEGT.

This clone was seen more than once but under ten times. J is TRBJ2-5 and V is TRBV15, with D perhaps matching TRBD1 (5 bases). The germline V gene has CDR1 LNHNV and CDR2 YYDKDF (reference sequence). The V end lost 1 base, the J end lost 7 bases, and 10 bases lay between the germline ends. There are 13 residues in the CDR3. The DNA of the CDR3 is TGTGCCACCAGCAGAGGGGGCCGAGGGACCCAGTACTTC. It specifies CATSRGGRGTQYF.

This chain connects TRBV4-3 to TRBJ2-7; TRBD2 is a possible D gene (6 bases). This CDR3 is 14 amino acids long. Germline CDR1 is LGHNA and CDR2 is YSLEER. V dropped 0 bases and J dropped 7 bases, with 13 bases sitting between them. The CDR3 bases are TGCGCCAGCAGCCAAGATTACACTAGCTATGAGCAGTACTTC. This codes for CASSQDYTSYEQYF.

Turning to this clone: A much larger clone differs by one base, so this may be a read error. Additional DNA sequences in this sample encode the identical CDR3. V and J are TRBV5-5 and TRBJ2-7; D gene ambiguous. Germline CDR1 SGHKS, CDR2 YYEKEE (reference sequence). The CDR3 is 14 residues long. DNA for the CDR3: TGTGCCAGCAGCTTGACACTTACCGCCTACGAGCAGTATTTC. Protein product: CASSLTLTAYEQYF.

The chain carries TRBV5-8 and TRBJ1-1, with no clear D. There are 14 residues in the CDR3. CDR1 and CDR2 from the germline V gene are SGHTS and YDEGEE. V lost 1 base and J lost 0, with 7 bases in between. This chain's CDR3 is CASSLRPLNTEAFF. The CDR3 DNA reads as TGTGCCAGCAGCTTGCGGCCACTGAACACTGAAGCTTTCTTT.

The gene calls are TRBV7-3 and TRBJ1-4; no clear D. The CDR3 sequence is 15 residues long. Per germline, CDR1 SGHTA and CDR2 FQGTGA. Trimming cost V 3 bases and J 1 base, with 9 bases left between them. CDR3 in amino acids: CASSFRRGTNEKLFF. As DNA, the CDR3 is TGTGCCAGCAGCTTCCGACGGGGAACTAATGAAAAACTGTTTTTT.

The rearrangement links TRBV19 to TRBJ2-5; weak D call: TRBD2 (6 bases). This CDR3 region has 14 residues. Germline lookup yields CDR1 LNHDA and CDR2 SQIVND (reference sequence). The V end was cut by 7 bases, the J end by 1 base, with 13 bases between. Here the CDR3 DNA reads TGTGCCAGTAATTCCGGAGGGTCCCAAGAGACCCAGTACTTC. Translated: CASNSGGSQETQYF.

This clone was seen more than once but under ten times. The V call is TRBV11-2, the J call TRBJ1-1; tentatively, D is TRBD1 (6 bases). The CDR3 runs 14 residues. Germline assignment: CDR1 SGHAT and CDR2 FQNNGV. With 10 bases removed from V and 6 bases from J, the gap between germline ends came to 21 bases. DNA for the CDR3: TGTGCCACCCAGCGGATCAGGGGTAGGGCTGAAGCTTTCTTT. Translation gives CATQRIRGRAEAFF.

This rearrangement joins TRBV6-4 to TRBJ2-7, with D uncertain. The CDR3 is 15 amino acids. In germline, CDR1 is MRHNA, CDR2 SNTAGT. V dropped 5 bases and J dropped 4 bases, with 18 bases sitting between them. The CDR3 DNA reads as TGTGCCAGCAGTTCCCGCCCTTTCGGGTCTTACGAGCAGTACTTC. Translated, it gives CASSSRPFGSYEQYF.

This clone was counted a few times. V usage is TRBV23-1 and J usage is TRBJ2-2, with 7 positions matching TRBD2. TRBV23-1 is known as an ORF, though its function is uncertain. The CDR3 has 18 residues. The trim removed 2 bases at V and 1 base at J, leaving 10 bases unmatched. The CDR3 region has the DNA TGCGCCAGCAGTCAAGTCCCCCCCCCGGGGGGGAACACCGGGGAGCTGTTTTTT. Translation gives CASSQVPPPGGNTGELFF.

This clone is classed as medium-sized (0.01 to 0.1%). Here the CDR3 DNA reads TGTGCCAGTAGTACCCGGACAGGGTATCGCTACACCTTC. It encodes CASSTRTGYRYTF. The genes are TRBV19 and TRBJ1-2; 8 nucleotides agree with TRBD1. This CDR3 spans 13 amino acids. J lost 9 bases, V lost 4 bases, and 7 bases had no gene match. Germline V CDR1 and CDR2: LNHDA, SQIVND (reference sequence).

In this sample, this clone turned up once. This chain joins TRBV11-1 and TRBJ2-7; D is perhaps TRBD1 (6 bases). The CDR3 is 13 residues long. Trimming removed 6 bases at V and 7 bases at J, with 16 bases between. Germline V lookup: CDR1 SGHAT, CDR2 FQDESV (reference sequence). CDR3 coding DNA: TGTGCCAGCAGAGGCGACAGGTCAAGGGAGCAGTACTTC. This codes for CASRGDRSREQYF.

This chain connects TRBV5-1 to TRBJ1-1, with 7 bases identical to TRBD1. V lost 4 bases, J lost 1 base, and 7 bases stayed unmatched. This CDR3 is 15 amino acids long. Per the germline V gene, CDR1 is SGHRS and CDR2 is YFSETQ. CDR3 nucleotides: TGCGCCAGCAGCCTAGACAGGGCCTCGAACACTGAAGCTTTCTTT. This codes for CASSLDRASNTEAFF.

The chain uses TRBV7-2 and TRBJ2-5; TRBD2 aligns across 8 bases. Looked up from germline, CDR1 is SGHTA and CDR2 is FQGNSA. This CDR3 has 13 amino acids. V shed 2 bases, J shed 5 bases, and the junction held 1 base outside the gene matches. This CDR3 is CASSLSGGETQYF. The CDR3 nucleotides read TGTGCCAGCAGCTTATCGGGGGGGGAGACCCAGTACTTC. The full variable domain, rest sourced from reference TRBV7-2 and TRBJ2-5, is GAGVSQSPSNKVTEKGKDVELRCDPISGHTALYWYRQSLGQGLEFLIYFQGNSAPDKSGLPSDRFSAERTGGSVSTLTIQRTQQEDSAVYLCASSLSGGETQYFGPGTRLLVL.

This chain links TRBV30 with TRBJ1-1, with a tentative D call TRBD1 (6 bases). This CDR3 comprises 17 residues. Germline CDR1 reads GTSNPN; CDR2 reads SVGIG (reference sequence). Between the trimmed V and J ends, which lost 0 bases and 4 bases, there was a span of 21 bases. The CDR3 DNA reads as TGTGCCTGGAGTGTACTGGGGGGGGCGCAGGGTCCCACTGAAGCTTTCTTT. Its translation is CAWSVLGGAQGPTEAFF. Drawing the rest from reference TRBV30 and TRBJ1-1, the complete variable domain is SQTIHQWPATLVQPVGSPLSLECTVEGTSNPNLYWYRQAAGRGLQLLFYSVGIGQISSEVPQNLSASRPQDRQFILSSKKLLLSDSGFYLCAWSVLGGAQGPTEAFFGQGTRLTVV.

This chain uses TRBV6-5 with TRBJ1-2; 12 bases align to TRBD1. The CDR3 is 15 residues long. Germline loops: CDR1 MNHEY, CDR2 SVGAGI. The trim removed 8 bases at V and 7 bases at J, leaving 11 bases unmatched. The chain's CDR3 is CASSATGDRGLGYTF. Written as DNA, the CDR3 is TGTGCCAGCTCTGCGACCGGGGACAGGGGGCTTGGCTACACCTTC.

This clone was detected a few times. The CDR3 here is CAAVRGAPYEQYF. The CDR3 DNA sequence: TGTGCCGCGGTTAGGGGGGCTCCCTACGAGCAGTACTTC. The V and J genes are TRBV2 and TRBJ2-7; D may correspond to TRBD1 or TRBD2 (6 bases each). Germline-derived CDR1 and CDR2 are SNHLY and FYNNEI. This CDR3 is 13 amino acids long. With 11 bases removed from V and 2 bases from J, the gap between germline ends came to 16 bases.